A selection of T cell receptor beta chains follows, all from one sample in a study of T cells in Graves' hyperthyroidism and ophthalmopathy. TCRdb reprocessed the multiplex PCR reads via MiXCR and lists one record per CDR3 protein. The repertoire holds about 600,000 distinct CDR3 sequences, with approximately 15% as singletons. The sample taken for sequencing was blood. These receptors all stem from a woman between 18 and 29 years old with Graves' ophthalmopathy. The CDR3 runs from the conserved cysteine through the conserved F or W. The order of the fields is clone size, D gene, J gene, V gene, CDR3 protein, CDR3 DNA. D genes are given only for firm matches. Clone size is given for some rows only: seen once, a few or many times, or a class if the clone is expanded.

>.|.|TRBJ1-2|TRBV19
CATRPDPGTYGYTF
TGTGCCACTAGACCAGACCCCGGTACCTATGGCTACACCTTC
>few|.|TRBJ1-1|TRBV7-9
CASSWGLARATEAFF
TGTGCCAGCAGCTGGGGGCTGGCTCGGGCTACTGAAGCTTTCTTT
>many|TRBD2|TRBJ2-3|TRBV13
CASSSTPLREGLDTQYF
TGTGCCAGCAGCTCCACCCCTTTGCGGGAGGGCCTCGATACGCAGTATTTT
>.|TRBD1|TRBJ1-2|TRBV19
CASSQTGPLNYGYTF
TGTGCCAGTAGTCAGACAGGGCCTCTAAACTATGGCTACACCTTC
>many|.|TRBJ1-4|TRBV20-1
CSAGPAGYEKLFF
TGCAGTGCCGGGCCAGCAGGGTATGAAAAACTGTTTTTT
>many|TRBD2|TRBJ2-5|TRBV2
CASSPFGRSSGRRGETQYF
TGTGCCAGCAGTCCGTTTGGCCGATCTAGCGGGAGACGGGGGGAGACCCAGTACTTC
>many|TRBD2|TRBJ2-5|TRBV4-2
CASSQRRGLAGAMETQYF
TGTGCCAGCAGCCAACGGAGAGGTCTAGCGGGAGCAATGGAGACCCAGTACTTC
>few|.|TRBJ2-1|TRBV12-3/TRBV12-4
CASSKGRGSMFF
TGTGCCAGCAGCAAGGGACGGGGAAGTATGTTCTTC
>many|.|TRBJ1-3|TRBV30
CAWRGSGNTIYF
TGTGCCTGGAGAGGCTCTGGAAACACCATATATTTT
>many|TRBD1|TRBJ2-1|TRBV12-5
CASGLQGGQGFGEQFF
TGTGCTAGTGGTCTCCAGGGGGGACAGGGCTTCGGTGAGCAGTTCTTC
>.|TRBD2|TRBJ2-3|TRBV7-2
CASSRGASGPTDTQYF
TGTGCCAGCAGCCGCGGGGCTAGCGGGCCGACAGATACGCAGTATTTT
>few|.|TRBJ1-2|TRBV7-8
CASSLNPTYGYAF
TGTGCCAGCAGCTTGAACCCAACTTATGGCTACGCCTTC
>.|.|TRBJ2-2|TRBV20-1
CSARDHQGRDTGELFF
TGCAGTGCTAGAGATCATCAGGGTAGGGACACCGGGGAGCTGTTTTTT
>few|.|TRBJ2-6|TRBV6-1
CASSRAGGQSSGANVLTF
TGTGCCAGCAGCCGGGCCGGGGGACAAAGCTCTGGGGCCAACGTCCTGACTTTC
>.|.|TRBJ1-2|TRBV7-9
CASSPLGQRLSNYGYTF
TGTGCCAGCAGCCCGCTTGGGCAGAGGCTCTCTAACTATGGCTACACCTTC
>few|.|TRBJ1-4|TRBV19
CASSIVHGLNEKLFF
TGTGCCAGTAGTATAGTACACGGACTTAATGAAAAACTGTTTTTT
>many|.|TRBJ2-1|TRBV28
CASSYIRELSPEQFF
TGTGCCAGCAGCTATATCCGGGAGTTGAGCCCTGAGCAGTTCTTC
>few|TRBD2|TRBJ2-7|TRBV12-3/TRBV12-4
CASSLGTSGRNYEQYF
TGTGCCAGCAGTTTAGGGACTAGCGGGAGAAATTACGAGCAGTACTTC
>few|TRBD1|TRBJ1-1|TRBV6-1
CASQATTRGEAFF
TGTGCCAGCCAAGCCACCACCAGGGGGGAAGCTTTCTTT
>.|.|TRBJ2-5|TRBV11-2
CASSTFWETQYF
TGTGCCAGCAGCACCTTCTGGGAGACCCAGTACTTC
>few|.|TRBJ2-7|TRBV12-5
CASGTKGHEQYF
TGTGCTAGTGGAACGAAGGGCCACGAGCAGTACTTC
>few|TRBD1|TRBJ2-1|TRBV10-3
CAISDDRGFNNEQFF
TGTGCCATCAGTGACGACAGGGGATTCAACAATGAGCAGTTCTTC
>.|.|TRBJ2-3|TRBV10-3
CAIMDTTDTQYF
TGTGCCATCATGGACACCACAGATACGCAGTATTTT
>many|.|TRBJ2-1|TRBV30
CAWSSGGSYNEQFF
TGTGCCTGGAGTTCTGGCGGCTCCTACAATGAGCAGTTCTTC
>many|TRBD2|TRBJ2-7|TRBV6-2/TRBV6-3
CAIQLAGGNPYEQYF
TGTGCCATCCAGCTAGCGGGAGGCAACCCCTACGAGCAGTACTTC
>many|TRBD1|TRBJ2-7|TRBV7-9
CASSSRDRGPYEQYF
TGTGCCAGCAGCAGCCGGGACAGGGGGCCCTACGAGCAGTACTTC
>many|.|TRBJ1-4|TRBV18
CASSPLGTTNEKLFF
TGTGCCAGCTCACCACTGGGAACAACTAATGAAAAACTGTTTTTT
>many|TRBD2|TRBJ2-1|TRBV12-3/TRBV12-4
CASSASGHYNEQFF
TGTGCCAGCAGTGCTAGCGGCCACTACAATGAGCAGTTCTTC
>.|TRBD1|TRBJ1-1|TRBV9
CASSVLTGVGEAFF
TGTGCCAGCAGCGTACTAACAGGGGTTGGTGAAGCTTTCTTT
>many|.|TRBJ2-7|TRBV20-1
CSAPTPSSYEQYF
TGCAGTGCTCCGACACCTAGCTCCTACGAGCAGTACTTC
>once|TRBD1|TRBJ1-1|TRBV19
CASSRTGTREDTEAFF
TGTGCCAGTAGTAGGACAGGGACTAGAGAGGACACTGAAGCTTTCTTT
>.|TRBD2|TRBJ2-3|TRBV7-2
CASSPGLAVASTDTQYF
TGTGCCAGCAGCCCGGGACTAGCGGTTGCTAGCACAGATACGCAGTATTTT
>few|TRBD2|TRBJ2-1|TRBV20-1
CSARLAGVASYNEQFF
TGCAGTGCTAGACTAGCGGGAGTGGCCTCCTACAATGAGCAGTTCTTC
>.|.|TRBJ2-1|TRBV7-3
CASSSGTGARSYNEQFF
TGTGCCAGCAGCTCAGGGACTGGCGCCCGCTCCTACAATGAGCAGTTCTTC
>few|TRBD2|TRBJ2-7|TRBV7-6
CASSLGRASGGPYEQYF
TGTGCCAGCAGCCTGGGCAGGGCTAGCGGCGGACCCTACGAGCAGTACTTC
>many|.|TRBJ1-5|TRBV27
CASSFSQGNQPQHF
TGTGCCAGCAGTTTCTCCCAGGGCAATCAGCCCCAGCATTTT
>many|.|TRBJ2-6|TRBV6-1
CASKQGSGQTSGANVLTF
TGTGCCAGCAAACAAGGGTCGGGACAAACCTCTGGGGCCAACGTCCTGACTTTC
>many|TRBD1|TRBJ2-5|TRBV28
CASSSTDREHHQETQYF
TGTGCCAGCAGTTCCACGGACAGGGAGCACCATCAAGAGACCCAGTACTTC
>many|TRBD2|TRBJ2-3|TRBV7-3
CASSLGTGGRSTDTQYF
TGTGCCAGCAGCTTAGGGACGGGCGGGAGATCCACAGATACGCAGTATTTT
>.|.|TRBJ2-2|TRBV9
CASSVGYRSHGELFF
TGTGCCAGCAGCGTAGGGTACAGGTCTCACGGGGAGCTGTTTTTT
>.|TRBD2|TRBJ2-1|TRBV6-2/TRBV6-3
CASGDSGRAVHNEQFF
TGTGCCAGCGGGGATAGCGGGAGGGCCGTACACAATGAGCAGTTCTTC
>many|.|TRBJ2-2|TRBV7-3
CASSSTKTGELFF
TGTGCCAGCAGCTCGACTAAGACCGGGGAGCTGTTTTTT
>many|TRBD1|TRBJ1-2|TRBV6-5
CASSYVGTGGYGYTF
TGTGCCAGCAGTTACGTAGGGACAGGGGGCTATGGCTACACCTTC
>few|.|TRBJ2-1|TRBV2
CASTESGTQYNEQFF
TGTGCCAGCACCGAGTCCGGGACCCAATACAATGAGCAGTTCTTC
>many|.|TRBJ1-5|TRBV3-1
CASSQGGFSNQPQHF
TGTGCCAGCAGCCAAGGGGGGTTTAGCAATCAGCCCCAGCATTTT
>many|.|TRBJ2-7|TRBV28
CASSSPREQYF
TGTGCCAGCAGTTCTCCCAGAGAGCAGTACTTC
>many|TRBD1|TRBJ2-3|TRBV12-3/TRBV12-4
CASSPRGQGIVTQYF
TGTGCCAGCAGCCCCCGGGGACAGGGGATAGTTACGCAGTATTTT
>many|.|TRBJ2-7|TRBV28
CASSLMSATYEQYF
TGTGCCAGCAGTTTAATGTCAGCAACGTACGAGCAGTACTTC
>few|.|TRBJ2-7|TRBV9
CASNTGSSYEQYF
TGTGCCAGCAATACAGGTAGCTCCTACGAGCAGTACTTC
>many|.|TRBJ1-6|TRBV6-1
CASSPQVRSPLHF
TGTGCCAGCAGTCCACAGGTCCGCTCACCCCTCCACTTT
>.|.|TRBJ1-1|TRBV25-1
CANHCTGLAEAFF
TGTGCCAACCATTGCACAGGGCTGGCTGAAGCTTTCTTT
>.|.|TRBJ2-7|TRBV5-8
CASSLVLREQYF
TGTGCCAGCAGCTTAGTTTTGCGGGAGCAGTACTTC